This T cell receptor (beta chain) appears in the sequencing data of a study of cytomegalovirus exposure and HLA in healthy donors. Germline CDR1 SGDLS, CDR2 YYNGEE. The CDR3 runs to 13 residues. V dropped 4 bases and J dropped 2 bases, with 9 bases sitting between them. Study outcomes and limitations: Later analysis demonstrated an association between a missense DCLRE1C variant and TCR beta V- and J-gene trimming.

Concerning this clone: Its antigen is not known.

This PCR relied on a set of 60 Vbeta primers and 13 Jbeta primers. The protocol was immunoSEQ multiplex PCR, while the TCRdb copy is restricted to in-frame clones and leaves out a portion. The sample holds about 160,000 clones, about 75% seen once. The TCR sequence derives from a woman aged 45-65 years in good health and CMV-seropositive. Specimen: PBMCs. The chain couples TRBV9 to TRBJ2-5; D is unclear. DNA of the CDR3: TGTGCCAGCAGCCCCCAGTTGCAAGAGACCCAGTACTTC. Amino acid sequence: CASSPQLQETQYF.